These T cell receptor beta chains were read from a single sample in a study of early T cells in non-severe SARS-CoV-2 infection. TCRdb re-called the 5' RACE reads with MiXCR, one entry per CDR3 protein. This sample has under 25,000 distinct CDR3 sequences, with roughly 5.3% found just once. The sequencing sample was made of whole blood. The receptors derive from an adult who was a healthcare worker with PCR-confirmed SARS-CoV-2 infection or an uninfected control (not recorded which). CDR3s include the opening cysteine and the closing phenylalanine or tryptophan. A D gene is named only where the DNA matches it firmly. Only some rows state a clone size, as once, few, many or a class for expanded clones.

clone size: .; D gene: TRBD1; J gene: TRBJ1-6; V gene: TRBV10-2; CDR3 DNA: TGCGCCAGCACGATGGGACAGAATAATTCACCCCTCCACTTT; CDR3 protein: CASTMGQNNSPLHF
clone size: few; D gene: TRBD1; J gene: TRBJ2-2; V gene: TRBV27; CDR3 DNA: TGTGCCAGCAGTTATGGACAGGGGGCTGCCGGGGAGCTGTTTTTT; CDR3 protein: CASSYGQGAAGELFF
clone size: many; D gene: .; J gene: TRBJ2-1; V gene: TRBV14; CDR3 DNA: TGTGCCAGCAATCACCCGACTACCTACAATGAGCAGTTCTTC; CDR3 protein: CASNHPTTYNEQFF
clone size: few; D gene: .; J gene: TRBJ2-2; V gene: TRBV19; CDR3 DNA: TGTGCCAGTAGTATTCAACGGGAGAGGCCCGGGGAGCTGTTTTTT; CDR3 protein: CASSIQRERPGELFF
clone size: many; D gene: TRBD1; J gene: TRBJ1-5; V gene: TRBV6-5; CDR3 DNA: TGTGCCAGCAGCCCGACAGGGAATCAGCCCCAGCATTTT; CDR3 protein: CASSPTGNQPQHF
clone size: medium-sized; D gene: .; J gene: TRBJ1-2; V gene: TRBV18; CDR3 DNA: TGTGCCAGCTCACCCCGGGACCCAGAGGATGGTGGCTACACCTTC; CDR3 protein: CASSPRDPEDGGYTF
clone size: many; D gene: .; J gene: TRBJ2-5; V gene: TRBV12-3/TRBV12-4; CDR3 DNA: TGTGCCAGCAAACGGGGGCCGGGATCAGAGACCCAGTACTTC; CDR3 protein: CASKRGPGSETQYF
clone size: many; D gene: .; J gene: TRBJ1-5; V gene: TRBV5-6; CDR3 DNA: TGTGCCAGCAGCTTGTACAGGGCGGCCCCTGATAGCAATCAGCCCCAGCATTTT; CDR3 protein: CASSLYRAAPDSNQPQHF
clone size: many; D gene: TRBD1; J gene: TRBJ1-5; V gene: TRBV7-2; CDR3 DNA: TGTGCCAGCAGCTTAGGGGGGACAGGTCATCAGCCCCAGCATTTT; CDR3 protein: CASSLGGTGHQPQHF
clone size: many; D gene: .; J gene: TRBJ1-1; V gene: TRBV4-2; CDR3 DNA: TGTGCCAGCAGCCATTCCTCCCAGGGGACCAACACTGAAGCTTTCTTT; CDR3 protein: CASSHSSQGTNTEAFF
clone size: many; D gene: .; J gene: TRBJ2-3; V gene: TRBV7-8; CDR3 DNA: TGTGCCAGCAGCTCACCTTGGGATACGCAGTATTTT; CDR3 protein: CASSSPWDTQYF
clone size: many; D gene: TRBD1; J gene: TRBJ1-1; V gene: TRBV19; CDR3 DNA: TGTGCCAGTAGTATACGGGGACAGGGGATAGGAGACACTGAAGCTTTCTTT; CDR3 protein: CASSIRGQGIGDTEAFF
clone size: few; D gene: .; J gene: TRBJ2-7; V gene: TRBV2; CDR3 DNA: TGTGCCAGCAGTGAAGACCGAACCTACGAGCAGTACTTC; CDR3 protein: CASSEDRTYEQYF
clone size: .; D gene: TRBD1; J gene: TRBJ2-2; V gene: TRBV28; CDR3 DNA: TGTGCCAGCAGACCGGGACAGGTGGATAGCGGCGTCGCGGCCGGGGAGCTGTTTTTT; CDR3 protein: CASRPGQVDSGVAAGELFF
clone size: many; D gene: TRBD1; J gene: TRBJ1-1; V gene: TRBV5-1; CDR3 DNA: TGCGCCAGCAGCGAGGGACAGGGTGGCACTGAAGCTTTCTTT; CDR3 protein: CASSEGQGGTEAFF
clone size: .; D gene: TRBD1; J gene: TRBJ2-2; V gene: TRBV5-6; CDR3 DNA: TGTGCCAGCCGTCCTGTAGACAGGGACACCGGGGAGCTGTTTTTT; CDR3 protein: CASRPVDRDTGELFF
clone size: medium-sized; D gene: .; J gene: TRBJ2-3; V gene: TRBV5-4; CDR3 DNA: TGTGCCAGCAGCTTGGATAACTATTTCAGCACAGATACGCAGTATTTT; CDR3 protein: CASSLDNYFSTDTQYF
clone size: few; D gene: TRBD2; J gene: TRBJ2-1; V gene: TRBV5-1; CDR3 DNA: TGCGCCAGCAGCGTCTCTAGCGGGGGGGCGGTCTACAATGAGCAGTTCTTC; CDR3 protein: CASSVSSGGAVYNEQFF
clone size: many; D gene: .; J gene: TRBJ1-6; V gene: TRBV7-3; CDR3 DNA: TGTGCCAGCAGCTTAGGGGGAGCTTCACCCCTCCACTTT; CDR3 protein: CASSLGGASPLHF
clone size: few; D gene: TRBD2; J gene: TRBJ2-1; V gene: TRBV7-3; CDR3 DNA: TGTGCCAGCAGCTTAGGAGCGGGGCCCCTCAATGAGCAGTTCTTC; CDR3 protein: CASSLGAGPLNEQFF
clone size: many; D gene: TRBD1; J gene: TRBJ1-6; V gene: TRBV4-2; CDR3 DNA: TGTGCCAGCAGCCAAGATCGACGACAGGGGCAAAATTCACCCCTCCACTTT; CDR3 protein: CASSQDRRQGQNSPLHF
clone size: .; D gene: .; J gene: TRBJ2-7; V gene: TRBV11-2; CDR3 DNA: TGTGCCAGCAGGCCCCTCCGTTCGGCAGGGAATTCCTACGAGCAGTACTTC; CDR3 protein: CASRPLRSAGNSYEQYF